One sample yielded the 4 T cell receptor beta chains listed below, sequenced in a study of CD8+CD57+ T cells in acquired aplastic anemia. Whoever was chosen for sequencing had shown CD8+CD57+ cell expansion by flow cytometry. The study profiled TCR beta VDJ and CDR3 using genomic DNA as template. MiXCR, run by TCRdb on the reads, gives a single entry per CDR3 protein. The sample yields a few hundred thousand distinct CDR3 sequences, approximately 58% seen once. The specimen was sorted CD4+, CD8+, or CD8+CD57+ T cells (not recorded which) from PBMCs. The receptors stem from a human donor with aplastic anemia.

A word on this clonotype: The junction differs from germline at one of its ends, possibly a read error. The chain combines TRBV5-4 with TRBJ2-7, with 7 nucleotides matching TRBD2. Looked up from germline, CDR1 is SGHNT and CDR2 is YYREEE (reference sequence). The CDR3 sequence is 15 residues long. The CDR3 loop reads CASSLEIAGSYEQCF. In DNA form, the CDR3 reads TGTGCCAGCAGCTTGGAGATAGCGGGTTCCTACGAGCAATGCTTC.

The CDR3 DNA is TGCAGCGTTGTGGGACTAGCACAAGAGACCCAGTACTTC. Its protein is CSVVGLAQETQYF. The chain combines TRBV29-1 with TRBJ2-5; 9 bases match TRBD2. CDR1 is SQVTM and CDR2 is ANQGSEA in the germline V gene. Trimming removed 4 bases from V and 2 bases from J; junction bases left unmatched: 2. The CDR3 is made up of 13 amino acids.

This chain connects TRBV15 to TRBJ2-3; 8 positions match TRBD2. CDR3 length: 12 amino acids. J was trimmed by 6 bases and V by 9 bases; bases with no gene match: 5. Germline V gene sequence: CDR1 LNHNV, CDR2 YYDKDF (reference sequence). The CDR3 DNA follows: TGTGCCACTACGGGGGGGCTGGATACGCAGTATTTT. It translates to CATTGGLDTQYF. The whole variable domain, filled in from reference TRBV15 and TRBJ2-3, reads DAMVIQNPRYQVTQFGKPVTLSCSQTLNHNVMYWYQQKSSQAPKLLFHYYDKDFNNEADTPDNFQSRRPNTSFCFLDIRSPGLGDTAMYLCATTGGLDTQYFGPGTRLTVL.

The rearrangement links TRBV5-6 to TRBJ1-2; TRBD1 matches at 7 bases. Looked up from germline, CDR1 is SGHDT and CDR2 is YYEEEE. CDR3 size: 14 residues. V gave up 0 bases and J gave up 8 bases; unmatched junction bases: 7. CDR3 loop: CASSLGRDSYGYTF. As DNA, the CDR3 is TGTGCCAGCAGCTTGGGCCGGGACAGCTACGGCTACACCTTC.